The 7 T cell receptor beta chains below all came from one sample that was sequenced in a study of T cells in localized non-small cell lung cancer. Sequencing used immunoSEQ multiplex PCR; TCRdb keeps in-frame clones, though not all of them. The table shows about 2,000 clones, with more than 20% occurring only once. The sequenced sample was normal lung tissue next to the tumor, obtained before any cancer treatment. These receptors all come from a male donor at least 60 years old with stage II lung adenocarcinoma.

DNA for the CDR3: TGTGCCAGCAGTTTCCGACAGGGGAACTATGGCTACACCTTC. Encoded protein: CASSFRQGNYGYTF. The chain combines TRBV28 with TRBJ1-2; 8 bases map to TRBD1. V was pared by 3 bases and J by 2 bases, with 2 bases of the junction left unmatched. CDR1 and CDR2 from the germline V gene are MDHEN and SYDVKM. This CDR3 contains 14 residues.

This clone was observed a few times. The chain carries TRBV22-1 and TRBJ1-2; TRBD1, as called in the table, went unchecked against the DNA. TRBV22-1 is an annotated pseudogene. The CDR3 sequence is 15 residues long. The CDR3 coding sequence is TGTGCCAGCAGTCCAAATGGTGGACAGAGGAGTGGCTACACCTTC. Encoded protein: CASSPNGGQRSGYTF.

This clone was picked up a small number of times. In DNA, the CDR3 is TGTGCCAGCATGGGGTTTTTGAACACTGAAGCTTTCTTT. This encodes CASMGFLNTEAFF. The chain recombines TRBV6-8 with TRBJ1-1; D gene uncertain. The CDR3 is 13 amino acids. The V and J ends lost 7 bases and 0 bases respectively, with 9 bases between them. Germline loops: CDR1 MNHGY, CDR2 SAAAGT.

Relative to its sample, this clone is hyperexpanded. The chain has TRBV6-8 and TRBJ2-2; D call uncertain. The V gene's germline CDR1 is MNHGY and CDR2 SAAAGT. Trimming pared 5 bases from V and 1 base from J, leaving 11 bases between. This CDR3 region has 15 residues. Here the CDR3 DNA reads TGTGCCAGCAGTAACCCCGCCGAGAACACCGGGGAGCTGTTTTTT. Residues: CASSNPAENTGELFF.

This clone was observed a single time. The chain's CDR3 is CAWSVQGDEKLFF. The CDR3 nucleotides are TGTGCCTGGAGTGTACAGGGAGATGAAAAACTGTTTTTT. The chain combines TRBV30 with TRBJ1-4; D perhaps matches TRBD1 (6 bases). Looked up from germline, CDR1 is GTSNPN and CDR2 is SVGIG (reference sequence). The length of the CDR3 is 13 residues. Trimming removed 0 bases from V and 6 bases from J, with 8 bases in between.

The CDR3 nucleotides read TGTGCCAGCAGTTTCCGGGGGCGCCCAGATACGCAGTATTTT. Amino acids: CASSFRGRPDTQYF. The rearrangement links TRBV28 to TRBJ2-3; D may correspond to TRBD1 or TRBD2 (6 bases each). The V gene lost 3 bases and the J gene lost 4 bases, with 11 bases spanning the gap. The CDR3 is 14 residues long. Germline loops: CDR1 MDHEN, CDR2 SYDVKM.

A few counts support this clone. This chain uses TRBV6-8 with TRBJ1-4, with TRBD1 matching 8 bases. V was clipped by 2 bases and J by 14 bases; unmatched bases: 10. Germline CDR1 reads MNHGY; CDR2 reads SAAAGT. The CDR3 sequence is 14 residues long. CDR3 region: CASSYRQGNPNLFF. CDR3 bases: TGTGCCAGCAGTTACCGACAGGGGAACCCGAATCTGTTTTTT.